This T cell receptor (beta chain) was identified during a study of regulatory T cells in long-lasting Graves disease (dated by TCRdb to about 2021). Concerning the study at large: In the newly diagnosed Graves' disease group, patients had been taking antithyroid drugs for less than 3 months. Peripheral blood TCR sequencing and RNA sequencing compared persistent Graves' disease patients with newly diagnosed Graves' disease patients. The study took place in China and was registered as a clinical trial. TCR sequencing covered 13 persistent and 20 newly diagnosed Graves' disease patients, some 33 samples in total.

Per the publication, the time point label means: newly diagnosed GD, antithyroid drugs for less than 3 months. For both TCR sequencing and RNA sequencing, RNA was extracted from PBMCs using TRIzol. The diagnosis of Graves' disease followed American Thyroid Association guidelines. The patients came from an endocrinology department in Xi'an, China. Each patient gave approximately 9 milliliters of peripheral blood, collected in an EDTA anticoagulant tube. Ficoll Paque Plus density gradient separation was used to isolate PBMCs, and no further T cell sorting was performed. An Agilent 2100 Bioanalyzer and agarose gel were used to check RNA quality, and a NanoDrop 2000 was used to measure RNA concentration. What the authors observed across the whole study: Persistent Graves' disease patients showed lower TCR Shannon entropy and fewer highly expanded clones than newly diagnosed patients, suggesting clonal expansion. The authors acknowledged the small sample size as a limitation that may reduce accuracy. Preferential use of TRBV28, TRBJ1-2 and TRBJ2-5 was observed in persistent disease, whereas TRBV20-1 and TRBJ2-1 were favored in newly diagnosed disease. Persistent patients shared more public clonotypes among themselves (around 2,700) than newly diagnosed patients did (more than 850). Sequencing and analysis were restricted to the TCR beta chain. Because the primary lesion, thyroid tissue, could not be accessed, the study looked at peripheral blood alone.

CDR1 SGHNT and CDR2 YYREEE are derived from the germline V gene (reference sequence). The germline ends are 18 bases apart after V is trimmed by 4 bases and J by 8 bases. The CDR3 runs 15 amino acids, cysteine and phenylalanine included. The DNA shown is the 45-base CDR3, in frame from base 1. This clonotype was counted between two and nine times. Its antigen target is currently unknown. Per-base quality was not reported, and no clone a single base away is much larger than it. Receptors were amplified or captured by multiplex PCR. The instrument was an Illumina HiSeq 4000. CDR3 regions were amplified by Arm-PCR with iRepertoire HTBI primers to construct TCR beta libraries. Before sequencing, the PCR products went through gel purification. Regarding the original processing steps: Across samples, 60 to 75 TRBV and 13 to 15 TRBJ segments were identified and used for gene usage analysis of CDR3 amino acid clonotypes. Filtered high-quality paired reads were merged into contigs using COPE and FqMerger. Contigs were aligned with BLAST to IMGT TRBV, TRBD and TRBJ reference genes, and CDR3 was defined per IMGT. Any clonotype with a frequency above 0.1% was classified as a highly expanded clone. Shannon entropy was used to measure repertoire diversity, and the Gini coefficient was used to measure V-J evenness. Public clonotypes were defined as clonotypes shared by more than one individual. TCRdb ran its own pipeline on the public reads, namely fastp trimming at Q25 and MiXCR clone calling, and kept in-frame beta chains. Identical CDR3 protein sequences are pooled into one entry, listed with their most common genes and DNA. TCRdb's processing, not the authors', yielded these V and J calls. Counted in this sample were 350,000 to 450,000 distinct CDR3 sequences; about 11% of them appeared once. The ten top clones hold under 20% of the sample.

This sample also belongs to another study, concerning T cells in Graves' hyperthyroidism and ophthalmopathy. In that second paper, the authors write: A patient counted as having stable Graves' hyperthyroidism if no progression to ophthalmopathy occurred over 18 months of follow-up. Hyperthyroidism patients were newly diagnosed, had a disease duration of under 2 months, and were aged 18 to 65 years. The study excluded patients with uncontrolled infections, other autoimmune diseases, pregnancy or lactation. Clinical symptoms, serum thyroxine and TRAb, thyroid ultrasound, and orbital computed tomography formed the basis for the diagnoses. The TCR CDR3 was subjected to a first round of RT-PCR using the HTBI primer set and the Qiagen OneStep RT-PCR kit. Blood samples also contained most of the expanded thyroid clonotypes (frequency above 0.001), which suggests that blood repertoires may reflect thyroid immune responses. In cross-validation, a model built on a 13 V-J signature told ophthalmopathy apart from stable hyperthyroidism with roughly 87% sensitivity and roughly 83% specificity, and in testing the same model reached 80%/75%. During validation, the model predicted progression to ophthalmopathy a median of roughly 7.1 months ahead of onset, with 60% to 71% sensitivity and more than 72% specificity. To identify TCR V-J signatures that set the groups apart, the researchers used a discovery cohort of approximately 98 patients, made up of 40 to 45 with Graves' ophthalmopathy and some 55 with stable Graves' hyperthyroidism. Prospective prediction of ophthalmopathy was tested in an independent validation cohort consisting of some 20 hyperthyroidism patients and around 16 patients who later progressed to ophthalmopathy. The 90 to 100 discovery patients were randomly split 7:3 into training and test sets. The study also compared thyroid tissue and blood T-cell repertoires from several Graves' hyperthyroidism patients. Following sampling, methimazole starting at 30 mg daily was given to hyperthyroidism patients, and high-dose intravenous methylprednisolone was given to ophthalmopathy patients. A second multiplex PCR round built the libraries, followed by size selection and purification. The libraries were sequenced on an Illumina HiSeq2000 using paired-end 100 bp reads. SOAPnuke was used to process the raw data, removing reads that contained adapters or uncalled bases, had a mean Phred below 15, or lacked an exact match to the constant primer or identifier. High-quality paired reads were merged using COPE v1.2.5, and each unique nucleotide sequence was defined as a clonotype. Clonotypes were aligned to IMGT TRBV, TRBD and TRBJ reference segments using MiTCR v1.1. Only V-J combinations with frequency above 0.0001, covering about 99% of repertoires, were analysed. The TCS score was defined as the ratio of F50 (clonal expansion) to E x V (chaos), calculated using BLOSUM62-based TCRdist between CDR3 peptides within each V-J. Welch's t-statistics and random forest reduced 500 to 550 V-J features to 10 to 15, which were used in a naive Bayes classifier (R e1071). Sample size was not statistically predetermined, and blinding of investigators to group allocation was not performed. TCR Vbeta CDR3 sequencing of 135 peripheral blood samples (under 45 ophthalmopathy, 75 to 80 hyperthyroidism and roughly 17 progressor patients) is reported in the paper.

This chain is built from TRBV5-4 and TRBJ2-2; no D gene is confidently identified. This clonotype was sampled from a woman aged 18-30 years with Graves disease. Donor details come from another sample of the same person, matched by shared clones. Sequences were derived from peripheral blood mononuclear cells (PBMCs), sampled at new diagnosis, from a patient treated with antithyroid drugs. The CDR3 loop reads CASSPPDPMPGELFF. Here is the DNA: TGTGCCAGCAGCCCCCCGGACCCCATGCCGGGGGAGCTGTTTTTT. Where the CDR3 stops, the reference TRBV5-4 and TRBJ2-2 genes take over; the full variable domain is ETGVTQSPTHLIKTRGQQVTLRCSSQSGHNTVSWYQQALGQGPQFIFQYYREEENGRGNFPPRFSGLQFPNYSSELNVNALELDDSALYLCASSPPDPMPGELFFGEGSRLTVL.